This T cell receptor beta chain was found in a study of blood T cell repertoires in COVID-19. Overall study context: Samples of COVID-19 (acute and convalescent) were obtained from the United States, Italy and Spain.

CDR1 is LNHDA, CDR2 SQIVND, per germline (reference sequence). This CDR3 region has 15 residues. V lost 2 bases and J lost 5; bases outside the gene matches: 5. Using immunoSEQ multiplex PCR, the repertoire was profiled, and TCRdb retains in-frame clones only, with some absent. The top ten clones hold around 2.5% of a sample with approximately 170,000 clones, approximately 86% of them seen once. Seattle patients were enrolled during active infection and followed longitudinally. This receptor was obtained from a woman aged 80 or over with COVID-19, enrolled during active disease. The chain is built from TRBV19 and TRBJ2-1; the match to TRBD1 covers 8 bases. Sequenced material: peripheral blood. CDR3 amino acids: CASSILGTGHNEQFF. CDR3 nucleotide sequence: TGTGCCAGTAGTATACTTGGGACAGGTCACAATGAGCAGTTCTTC. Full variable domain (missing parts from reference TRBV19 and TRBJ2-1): DGGITQSPKYLFRKEGQNVTLSCEQNLNHDAMYWYRQDPGQGLRLIYYSQIVNDFQKGDIAEGYSVSREKKESFPLTVTSAQKNPTAFYLCASSILGTGHNEQFFGPGTRLTVL.